The T cell receptor beta chain under discussion was sequenced for a study of blood T cell repertoires in COVID-19. Study overall: PBMCs, B-cell-depleted T cells, or T cells provided the cDNA or gDNA that made up the material.

In Seattle, patients joined the study during active infection and were tracked longitudinally. Per the authors' pipeline: Reference gene primer amplification yielded estimated nucleated cell counts. Produced via immunoSEQ multiplex PCR; TCRdb's table is partial and in-frame only. For V, J and clone size, that table is used; D and trimming come from the DNA. The sample consists of 100,000 to 150,000 clones, around 82% of them appearing once. Per the germline V gene, CDR1 is SEHNR and CDR2 is FQNEAQ (reference sequence). This CDR3 spans 11 amino acids. V gave up 5 bases and J gave up 10 bases, with 9 bases separating them.

The sequenced sample was peripheral blood. The genes are TRBV7-9 and TRBJ2-1; D unresolved. This receptor was taken from a man aged 25 to 40 with COVID-19, enrolled during active disease. The CDR3 region has the DNA TGTGCCAGCAGCCCAGGTCGCGAGCAGTTCTTC. Translation gives CASSPGREQFF.